This TCR beta chain was captured in a study of response to subunit inactivated influenza vaccine. The study, taken as a whole, reports: Authors proposed each seasonal influenza vaccination draws in few new T cells.

Comment on this clonotype: What it binds is unknown.

TCRdb itself ran the RT-PCR reads through MiXCR, one entry per CDR3 protein. The sample yields roughly 790,000 distinct CDR3 sequences, 21% seen once. CDR1 and CDR2 (germline): SQVTM, ANQGSEA. With 3 bases removed from V and 5 bases from J, the gap between germline ends came to 13 bases. The CDR3 has 13 amino acids. The sequence came from a man in his fifties who received an inactivated influenza vaccine. The chain carries TRBV29-1 and TRBJ1-1; a possible D gene is TRBD1 (6 bases). Sequencing used PBMCs from blood, obtained 5 days after vaccination. The CDR3 reads CSVDYRVGTEAFF. CDR3 DNA: TGCAGCGTTGATTACAGGGTGGGAACTGAAGCTTTCTTT.